This is a list of T cell receptor beta chains from one sample in a study of Ad26.COV2.S vaccination and SARS-CoV-2 variants. Assay used: immunoSEQ multiplex PCR; TCRdb lists only in-frame clones, some missing. In the table there are about 320,000 clones, about nine tenths of which are singletons. Sequenced here: peripheral blood, sampled in a trial of Ad26.COV2.S vaccine versus placebo. These TCRs come from a person between 18 and 65 years old who received the Ad26.COV2.S COVID-19 vaccine or a placebo. The CDR3 runs from the conserved cysteine through the conserved F or W. Each record gives: D gene, clone size, J gene, V gene, CDR3 protein, CDR3 DNA. The D gene is left open where the match is weak. Size is omitted from some rows. Given values are once, few, many or a class for expanded clones.

- - TRBJ1-1 TRBV7-9 CASSFRMNTEAFF TGTGCCAGCAGCTTTCGGATGAACACTGAAGCTTTCTTT
- - TRBJ1-2 TRBV7-2 CASSLGGYGYTF TGTGCCAGCAGCTTAGGGGGATATGGCTACACCTTC
- - TRBJ2-1 TRBV4-3 CASSQVSDGRAGWEQFF TGCGCCAGCAGCCAAGTATCTGACGGGAGAGCTGGTTGGGAGCAGTTCTTC
- - TRBJ2-5 TRBV7-9 CASSPAETQYF TGTGCCAGCAGCCCCGCAGAGACCCAGTACTTC
- - TRBJ1-6 TRBV6-1 CASSEARDYSYNSPLHF TGTGCCAGCAGTGAAGCACGGGACTACTCCTATAATTCACCCCTCCACTTT
TRBD1 once TRBJ1-1 TRBV6-2/TRBV6-3 CASSYSRQGVDKAFF TGTGCCAGCAGTTACTCGAGACAGGGGGTCGACAAAGCTTTCTTT
- - TRBJ1-3 TRBV4-1 CASSQDVSSGNTIYF TGCGCCAGCAGCCAAGATGTGTCCTCTGGAAACACCATATATTTT
- once TRBJ1-4 TRBV12-3/TRBV12-4 CASSFRVGEKLFF TGTGCCAGCAGTTTTAGGGTGGGAGAAAAACTGTTTTTT
- - TRBJ2-7 TRBV6-2/TRBV6-3 CASSRPGEPSYEQYF TGTGCCAGCAGCCGGCCAGGGGAGCCCTCCTACGAGCAGTACTTC
- - TRBJ2-1 TRBV12-3/TRBV12-4 CASANNRGGTVF TGTGCCAGCGCTAATAATAGGGGGGGAACGGTCTTC
- - TRBJ2-7 TRBV19 CASSIKRGEQYF TGTGCCAGTAGTATTAAACGTGGCGAGCAGTACTTC
- - TRBJ1-1 TRBV29-1 CSAVLTEAFF TGCAGCGCCGTCCTCACTGAAGCTTTCTTT
- - TRBJ1-2 TRBV7-2 CASSLGRNYGYTF TGTGCCAGCAGCTTAGGCCGAAACTATGGCTACACCTTC
TRBD1 - TRBJ2-1 TRBV27 CASSYRGPNEQFF TGTGCCAGCAGTTATAGGGGGCCCAATGAGCAGTTCTTC
- - TRBJ2-1 TRBV18 CASSRIGVVEQFF TGTGCCAGCTCCCGAATAGGGGTTGTTGAGCAGTTCTTC
TRBD1 - TRBJ2-3 TRBV2 CASSLQGSTDTQYF TGTGCCAGCAGTCTACAGGGGTCCACAGATACGCAGTATTTT
- - TRBJ1-1 TRBV28 CASYWGGTEAFF TGTGCCAGCTATTGGGGGGGCACTGAAGCTTTCTTT
- - TRBJ1-3 TRBV13 CASSQLEMDSGNTIYF TGTGCCAGCAGCCAATTAGAGATGGACTCTGGAAACACCATATATTTT
- - TRBJ1-1 TRBV27 CASSLTPDTEAFF TGTGCCAGCAGTTTAACGCCCGACACTGAAGCTTTCTTT
- - TRBJ2-1 TRBV7-8 CASSLDVRSSYNEQFF TGTGCCAGCAGCTTAGACGTCCGTAGCTCCTACAATGAGCAGTTCTTC
- - TRBJ2-6 TRBV7-3 CASSFPGNSGANVLTF TGTGCCAGCAGCTTCCCAGGCAACTCTGGGGCCAACGTCCTGACTTTC
- few TRBJ1-1 TRBV27 CASSLRPNTEAFF TGTGCCAGCAGTTTAAGGCCAAACACTGAAGCTTTCTTT
- - TRBJ2-6 TRBV11-2 CASSLMRAGANVLTF TGTGCCAGCAGCTTAATGCGGGCCGGGGCCAACGTCCTGACTTTC
TRBD2 once TRBJ2-1 TRBV11-3 CASIPSGGNEQFF TGTGCCAGCATCCCTAGCGGGGGAAATGAGCAGTTCTTC
- - TRBJ2-3 TRBV5-1 CASSSEGLTDTQYF TGCGCCAGCAGCTCGGAAGGCTTAACAGATACGCAGTATTTT
- - TRBJ1-1 TRBV19 CAGSRGRGTEAFF TGTGCCGGCAGCAGGGGTCGTGGAACTGAAGCTTTCTTT
TRBD1 - TRBJ2-7 TRBV6-2/TRBV6-3 CASSNEGAGSYEQYF TGTGCCAGCAGTAACGAGGGGGCAGGTAGCTACGAGCAGTACTTC
- - TRBJ1-4 TRBV6-1 CASSDYDEGEKLFF TGTGCCAGCAGTGATTACGACGAGGGGGAAAAACTGTTTTTT
- - TRBJ1-1 TRBV2 CASSNLEGAEAFF TGTGCCAGCAGTAATTTGGAGGGGGCTGAAGCTTTCTTT
- - TRBJ1-1 TRBV12-3/TRBV12-4 CASSSRTYTEAFF TGTGCCAGCAGTTCGAGGACCTACACTGAAGCTTTCTTT
- - TRBJ1-1 TRBV30 CAWSWGQNTEAFF TGTGCCTGGAGTTGGGGACAGAACACTGAAGCTTTCTTT
- - TRBJ1-2 TRBV5-6 CASSLEGVAHGYTF TGTGCCAGCAGCTTGGAGGGGGTTGCTCATGGCTACACCTTC
- - TRBJ1-1 TRBV2 CASSSGARDTEAFF TGTGCCAGCAGCTCAGGGGCGCGGGACACTGAAGCTTTCTTT
- once TRBJ2-3 TRBV5-1 CASTAGGAADTQYF TGCGCCAGCACTGCAGGAGGGGCCGCGGATACGCAGTATTTT
TRBD1 - TRBJ1-4 TRBV29-1 CSCKQGTGFEKLFF TGCAGCTGCAAACAGGGGACGGGGTTTGAAAAACTGTTTTTT
TRBD2 - TRBJ2-1 TRBV24-1 CATSDSGTSSPNEQFF TGTGCCACCAGTGACTCGGGGACTAGTAGTCCCAATGAGCAGTTCTTC
- - TRBJ1-1 TRBV6-1 CASSEIGGTEAFF TGTGCCAGCAGTGAAATCGGGGGCACTGAAGCTTTCTTT
TRBD1 - TRBJ1-2 TRBV3-1/TRBV3-2 CASSPSGGPNYGYTF TGTGCCAGCAGCCCCTCAGGGGGACCTAACTATGGCTACACCTTC
TRBD1 - TRBJ1-6 TRBV11-2 CASSRQGAGTNSPLHF TGTGCCAGCAGCCGACAGGGGGCAGGCACTAATTCACCCCTCCACTTT
- few TRBJ2-1 TRBV11-2 CASTVGNEQFF TGTGCCAGCACGGTGGGCAATGAGCAGTTCTTC
TRBD1 - TRBJ1-2 TRBV29-1 CSVEENPTGKSGYTF TGCAGCGTTGAAGAGAATCCGACAGGGAAGTCGGGCTACACCTTC
- - TRBJ2-1 TRBV27 CASSSGLARNEQFF TGTGCCAGCAGTTCCGGACTCGCTAGAAATGAGCAGTTCTTC
TRBD1 - TRBJ2-1 TRBV4-1 CASSQLPGGHQFF TGCGCCAGCAGCCAACTTCCAGGGGGTCATCAGTTCTTC
- few TRBJ2-3 TRBV7-9 CASSLEGTRPYF TGTGCCAGCAGCTTAGAGGGCACCAGGCCGTATTTT
- - TRBJ1-3 TRBV6-5 CASSSDRSSGNTIYF TGTGCCAGCAGTTCCGACAGGAGCTCTGGAAACACCATATATTTT
TRBD1 - TRBJ1-5 TRBV5-4 CASSTGQANQPQHF TGTGCCAGCAGCACGGGACAGGCCAATCAGCCCCAGCATTTT
- - TRBJ1-2 TRBV9 CASSVEGQSYGYTF TGTGCCAGCAGCGTAGAGGGCCAGAGCTATGGCTACACCTTC
- - TRBJ1-1 TRBV4-1 CASSRKSIVNTEAFF TGCGCCAGCAGCCGGAAATCTATCGTGAACACTGAAGCTTTCTTT
- - TRBJ2-1 TRBV5-5 CASSLVSYNEQFF TGTGCCAGCAGCTTGGTCAGCTACAATGAGCAGTTCTTC